One and the same sample provided the 13 T cell receptor beta chains below, sequenced in a study of memory CD4+ T cells and cytomegalovirus serostatus. Single viable CD3+CD4+CD8-CD45RO+ cells were sorted as the memory CD4+ T cells. Produced via immunoSEQ multiplex PCR; TCRdb's table is partial and in-frame only. The sample shows around 60,000 clones, around 77% of them seen only once. The sequenced sample consisted of memory CD4+ T cells from blood. Receptors originate from an adult in good health and CMV-seronegative.

The chain couples TRBV10-3 to TRBJ2-1, with 8 bases that match TRBD2. V trimming: 10 bases; J trimming: 3 bases; junction bases outside the gene matches: 8. The CDR3 has 14 residues. Germline values: CDR1 ENHRY, CDR2 SYGVKD. The CDR3 coding sequence is TGTGCCACCTCACTAGCGGAAAACTACAATGAGCAGTTCTTC. Translation gives CATSLAENYNEQFF.

The chain recombines TRBV7-2 with TRBJ2-5; 14 nucleotides agree with TRBD2. The CDR3 is made up of 16 amino acids. Per the germline V gene, CDR1 is SGHTA and CDR2 is FQGNSA. J lost 5 bases, V lost 3 bases, and 5 bases had no gene match. DNA of the CDR3: TGTGCCAGCAGCTTGGGACTAGCGGGAGTGTGGGAGACCCAGTACTTC. Translating it yields CASSLGLAGVWETQYF.

J is TRBJ1-1 and V is TRBV9; D uncertain. This CDR3 comprises 13 residues. Germline V gives CDR1 SGDLS, CDR2 YYNGEE. V gave up 2 bases and J gave up 3 bases, with 8 bases separating them. CDR3 DNA sequence: TGTGCCAGCAGCGTGGGGAGGGACACTGAAGCTTTCTTT. This translates into CASSVGRDTEAFF.

In nucleotides, the CDR3 is TGCAGCGTGGAGAAGGGACAGGGGGCCGGGGAGACCCAGTACTTC. It codes for CSVEKGQGAGETQYF. The J gene is TRBJ2-5, the V gene TRBV29-1; 12 nucleotides line up with TRBD1. Germline CDR1 and CDR2: SQVTM and ANQGSEA. V shed 6 bases, J shed 5 bases, and the junction held 10 bases outside the gene matches. The CDR3 has 15 amino acids.

This chain uses TRBV5-6 with TRBJ2-6; 10 positions agree with TRBD2. V dropped 0 bases and J dropped 0; count of bases not matched to a gene: 6. Germline CDR1 is SGHDT and CDR2 is YYEEEE. The CDR3 runs 19 residues. In DNA, the CDR3 is TGTGCCAGCAGCTTGGCCGTCGGACTAGCGGACTCTGGGGCCAACGTCCTGACTTTC. Translated, it gives CASSLAVGLADSGANVLTF.

This clone has a single count. The chain has TRBV9 and TRBJ2-4; TRBD2 matches 8 bases. Germline CDR1 SGDLS, CDR2 YYNGEE. The J segment lost 8 bases and the V segment lost 3 bases, leaving 7 bases of the junction unmatched. The CDR3 runs 14 residues. CDR3 amino acids: CASSAGPGGDIQYF. The DNA for the CDR3 is TGTGCCAGCAGCGCGGGCCCGGGAGGGGACATTCAGTACTTC.

The V call is TRBV6-5, the J call TRBJ2-5, with D possibly being TRBD1 or TRBD2 (5 bases each). CDR3 length equals 14 residues. V lost 7 bases and J 4 bases, leaving 16 bases between the germline ends. CDR1 is MNHEY, CDR2 SVGAGI, per germline. As DNA, the CDR3 is TGTGCCAGCACCGAATCGGGACGACTAGAGACCCAGTACTTC. Translating it yields CASTESGRLETQYF.

The chain uses TRBV5-4 and TRBJ1-5; a weak D match, TRBD1 (5 bases). The length of the CDR3 is 18 residues. Germline values: CDR1 SGHNT, CDR2 YYREEE (reference sequence). Between the trimmed V and J ends, which lost 4 bases and 4 bases, there was a span of 24 bases. CDR3 coding DNA: TGTGCCAGCAGCCAAGACCCGTCCGGGACGGAGAAAAATCAGCCCCAGCATTTT. This codes for CASSQDPSGTEKNQPQHF.

This chain uses TRBV30 with TRBJ2-1; D may be TRBD1 (5 bases). The CDR3 runs to 12 residues. The V end lost 3 bases, the J end lost 4 bases, and 7 bases lay between the germline ends. From germline, CDR1 is GTSNPN and CDR2 SVGIG (reference sequence). For the CDR3, the DNA is TGTGCCTGGAGCCGACAGTACAATGAGCAGTTCTTC. Translating it yields CAWSRQYNEQFF.

This clone showed up just once. The chain links TRBV18 to TRBJ2-7; D remains ambiguous. V was clipped by 2 bases and J by 4 bases, with 6 bases between them. CDR1 KGHSH and CDR2 LQKENI come from the germline V gene. CDR3 size: 12 residues. This CDR3 reads CASSPGQYEQYF. The CDR3 DNA sequence: TGTGCCAGCTCACCAGGTCAGTACGAGCAGTACTTC.

This chain's CDR3 is CASGGGQGVGQPQHF. CDR3 nucleotide sequence: TGCGCCAGCGGAGGGGGGCAGGGGGTGGGTCAGCCCCAGCATTTT. V usage is TRBV10-2 and J usage is TRBJ1-5; 7 nucleotides align to TRBD1. Losses at the gene ends were 8 bases for V and 6 bases for J; bases not matched to a gene: 13. Germline V lookup: CDR1 WSHSY, CDR2 SAAADI. The CDR3 has 15 amino acids.

This rearrangement joins TRBV5-1 to TRBJ1-1, with TRBD1 matching over 10 bases. Germline V CDR1 and CDR2: SGHRS, YFSETQ. The CDR3 has 18 amino acids. Germline trimming cut 4 bases from V and 2 bases from J; bases unmatched to any gene: 14. The CDR3 spells CASSLRWTGGTINTEAFF. CDR3 nucleotide sequence: TGCGCCAGCAGCCTCCGATGGACAGGGGGAACAATAAACACTGAAGCTTTCTTT.

The chain is built from TRBV5-8 and TRBJ2-7; no clear D gene. V gave up 4 bases and J gave up 0 bases, with 8 bases separating them. The CDR3 loop spans 13 amino acids. Germline V gives CDR1 SGHTS, CDR2 YDEGEE. This chain's CDR3 is CASSGLNSYEQYF. In DNA, the CDR3 is TGTGCCAGCAGCGGCCTCAACTCCTACGAGCAGTACTTC.